These 3 T cell receptor beta chains were all obtained from the same sample, sequenced in a study of graft-versus-host responses after intestinal transplantation. Repertoires were generated with immunoSEQ multiplex PCR, while TCRdb's copy carries only in-frame clones and drops some. The sample records approximately 90,000 clones, 85% to 95% being singletons. No cognate antigen is known for these TCRs. The material sequenced was unstimulated CD8+ T cells sorted from spleen or lymph node cells, taken before intestinal transplant. These receptors came from a human donor who received an intestinal transplant.

This chain uses TRBV6-5 with TRBJ2-5, with 8 nucleotides matching TRBD2. Germline V lookup: CDR1 MNHEY, CDR2 SVGAGI. The ends lost 1 base at V and 5 bases at J; junction bases unmatched: 6. The CDR3 extends over 15 amino acids. The CDR3 region has the DNA TGTGCCAGCAGTTACTGGTCGGGAGGGGGGGAGACCCAGTACTTC. As protein: CASSYWSGGGETQYF.

The chain combines TRBV6-1 with TRBJ2-3; the D is unclear. Germline V gene sequence: CDR1 MNHNS, CDR2 SASEGT. The CDR3 is 13 residues long. V was pared by 3 bases and J by 0 bases, with 4 bases between. This CDR3 reads CASSDGSTDTQYF. The CDR3 coding sequence is TGTGCCAGCAGTGACGGGAGCACAGATACGCAGTATTTT.

V and J are TRBV30 and TRBJ2-1; D assignment may be TRBD1 or TRBD2 (5 bases each). Between the trimmed V and J ends, which lost 7 bases and 10 bases, there was a span of 14 bases. Germline values: CDR1 GTSNPN, CDR2 SVGIG (reference sequence). This CDR3 contains 11 residues. The chain's CDR3 is CASHHRDEQFF. The DNA of the CDR3 is TGTGCCTCCCACCACCGGGACGAGCAGTTCTTC.